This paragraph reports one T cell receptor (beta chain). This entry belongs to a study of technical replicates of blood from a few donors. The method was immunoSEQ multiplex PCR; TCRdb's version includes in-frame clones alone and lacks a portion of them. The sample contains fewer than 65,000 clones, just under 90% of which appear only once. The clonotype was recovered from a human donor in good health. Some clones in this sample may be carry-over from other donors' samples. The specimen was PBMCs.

CDR3 amino acids: CASSDPGGGYEQYF. In DNA, the CDR3 is TGTGCCAGCAGTGACCCAGGGGGAGGCTACGAGCAGTACTTC. The rearrangement uses TRBV25-1 and TRBJ2-7; a possible D gene is TRBD1 (7 bases). The germline V gene encodes CDR1 MGHDK and CDR2 SYGVNS. V dropped 3 bases and J dropped 3 bases, with 12 bases sitting between them. The CDR3 contains 14 residues.